This T cell receptor beta chain came from a study of T-cell memory formation after mild COVID-19. This clonotype was counted only a few times. TCRdb reanalysed the 5' RACE reads using MiXCR and keeps one entry per CDR3 protein. The sample consists of about 150,000 distinct CDR3 sequences, around 15% of them appearing once. CDR1 is MNHEY, CDR2 SMNVEV, per germline (reference sequence). V was trimmed by 8 bases and J by 3 bases, leaving 14 bases between them. The CDR3 contains 14 residues. The chain links TRBV27 to TRBJ2-1; D is unresolved. This TCR was recovered from an adult woman who had mild COVID-19 (a few samples of this study predate the infection). Cell type and time point are not known. Sequences were obtained from PBMCs or a T cell subset sorted from them (not recorded which). CDR3 region: CASGTLVGYNEQFF. In DNA form, the CDR3 reads TGTGCCAGCGGCACCTTGGTGGGCTACAATGAGCAGTTCTTC.